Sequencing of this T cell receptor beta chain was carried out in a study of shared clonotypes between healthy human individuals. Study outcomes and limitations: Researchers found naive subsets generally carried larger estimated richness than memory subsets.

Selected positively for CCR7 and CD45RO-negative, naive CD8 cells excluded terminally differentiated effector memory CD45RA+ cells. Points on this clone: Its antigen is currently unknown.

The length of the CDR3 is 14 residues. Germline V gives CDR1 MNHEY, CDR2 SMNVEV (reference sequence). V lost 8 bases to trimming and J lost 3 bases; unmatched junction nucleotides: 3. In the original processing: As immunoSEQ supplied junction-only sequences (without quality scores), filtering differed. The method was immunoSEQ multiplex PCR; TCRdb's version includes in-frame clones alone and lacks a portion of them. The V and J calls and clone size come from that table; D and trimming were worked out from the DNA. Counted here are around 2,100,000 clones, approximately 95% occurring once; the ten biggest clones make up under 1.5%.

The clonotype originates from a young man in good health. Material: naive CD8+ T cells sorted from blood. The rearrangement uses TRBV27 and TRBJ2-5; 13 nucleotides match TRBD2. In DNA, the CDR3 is TGTGCCAGCGGACTAGCGGGAGAGGAAGAGACCCAGTACTTC. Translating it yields CASGLAGEEETQYF.